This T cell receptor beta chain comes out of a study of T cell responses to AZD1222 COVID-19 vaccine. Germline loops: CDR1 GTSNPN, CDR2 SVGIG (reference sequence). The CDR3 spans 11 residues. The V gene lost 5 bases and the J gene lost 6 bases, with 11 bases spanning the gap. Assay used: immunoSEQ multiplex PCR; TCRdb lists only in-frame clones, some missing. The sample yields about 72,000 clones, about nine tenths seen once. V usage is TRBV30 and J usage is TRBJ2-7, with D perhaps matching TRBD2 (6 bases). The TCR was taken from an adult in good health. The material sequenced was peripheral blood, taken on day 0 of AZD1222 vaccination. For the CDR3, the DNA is TGTGCCTGGTCCTACGGGGGCGAGCAGTACTTC. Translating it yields CAWSYGGEQYF.